The entry that follows covers one T cell receptor (beta chain) sequence. This CDR3 is 14 amino acids long. Germline CDR1 and CDR2: SGHAT and FQNNGV. Deletions cut 4 bases from V and 1 base from J, with 10 bases between. The data were taken from a study of blood T cell repertoires in COVID-19. Sequenced by immunoSEQ multiplex PCR; TCRdb stores in-frame clones only, minus some. The sample records roughly 380,000 clones, about 91% being singletons. Sequencing was carried out using peripheral blood. This clonotype was sampled from a woman aged 40-49 years with COVID-19, enrolled during active disease. The chain couples TRBV11-2 to TRBJ1-1, with D unclear. The CDR3 DNA reads as TGTGCCAGCAGCTCGGGATTAGGGAACACTGAAGCTTTCTTT. This encodes CASSSGLGNTEAFF.